The 30 T cell receptor beta chains in this list originate from one sample, sequenced in a study of blood T cell repertoires in COVID-19 (TCRdb year 2020). The library was produced with the immunoSEQ multiplex PCR assay. The immuneACCESS repertoire file appears here via TCRdb, limited to in-frame rearrangements. These files lack a portion of the clones; in checked studies, under half of the deficit traces to unresolved V genes, and the cause of the others is not known. This sample lists nearly 50,000 clones; around 86% were detected once. The ten largest account for approximately 2% of the sample. Sequencing was performed on peripheral blood. Every receptor here comes from a woman aged 55-70 years with acute or convalescent COVID-19.

The chain couples TRBV11-2 to TRBJ2-2; 11 bases agree with TRBD2. Trimming took 1 base from V and 3 from J; bases not matched to a gene: 4. The CDR3 length is 17 residues. Germline V CDR1 and CDR2: SGHAT, FQNNGV. In DNA form, the CDR3 reads TGTGCCAGCAGCTTAGGGGTGGGACTAGCGGACACCGGGGAGCTGTTTTTT. It translates to CASSLGVGLADTGELFF. Drawing the rest from reference TRBV11-2 and TRBJ2-2, the complete variable domain is EAGVAQSPRYKIIEKRQSVAFWCNPISGHATLYWYQQILGQGPKLLIQFQNNGVVDDSQLPKDRFSAERLKGVDSTLKIQPAKLEDSAVYLCASSLGVGLADTGELFFGEGSRLTVL.

The chain uses TRBV3-1 (or the pseudogene TRBV3-2) and TRBJ1-5; D perhaps matches TRBD1 (5 bases). Germline assignment: CDR1 LGHDT and CDR2 YNNKEL (reference sequence). CDR3 length equals 15 residues. Trimming took off 0 bases at V and 1 base at J, with 7 bases between the two ends. CDR3 in DNA: TGTGCCAGCAGCCAAGACCCAGGGAGCAATCAGCCCCAGCATTTT. Its protein is CASSQDPGSNQPQHF.

The genes are TRBV7-3 and TRBJ1-1, with 8 bases fitting TRBD1. Germline V gene data show CDR1 as SGHTA and CDR2 as FQGTGA. The V gene end was trimmed by 2 bases and the J gene end by 6 bases; junction bases not matched to a gene: 5. The CDR3 is 14 amino acids. The CDR3 DNA reads as TGTGCCAGCAGCTTACATGTACAGGGGGCTGAAGCTTTCTTT. Protein product: CASSLHVQGAEAFF.

Only one count was recorded for this clone. V gene TRBV9 combines with J gene TRBJ1-1, with 9 bases that match TRBD1. J gave up 4 bases and V 4 bases, and 2 bases lay outside the gene matches. Germline V gene lookup returns CDR1 SGDLS and CDR2 YYNGEE. CDR3 length: 13 amino acids. CDR3 coding DNA: TGTGCCAGCAGCTCGGACAGGGGCACTGAAGCTTTCTTT. It translates to CASSSDRGTEAFF.

The rearrangement joins TRBV25-1 to TRBJ1-5, with TRBD1 as a possible D gene (6 bases). Germline-derived CDR1 and CDR2 are MGHDK and SYGVNS. The V end was cut by 4 bases, the J end by 4 bases, with 14 bases between. The CDR3 is made up of 15 amino acids. Written as DNA, the CDR3 is TGTGCCAGCAGTGGGGACGGACAGCCAAATCAGCCCCAGCATTTT. Translation: CASSGDGQPNQPQHF.

The rearrangement uses TRBV14 and TRBJ1-2; perhaps TRBD1 as D (5 bases). Germline loops: CDR1 SGHDN, CDR2 FVKESK. This CDR3 comprises 14 residues. Trimming removed 1 base at V and 2 bases at J, with 8 bases between. In DNA form, the CDR3 reads TGTGCCAGCAGCCAAGGGACACCCAACTATGGCTACACCTTC. Translation: CASSQGTPNYGYTF.

This clone has just one count. The CDR3 DNA sequence: TGTGCCAGCAGTACTGACAGGGCTGGCTACACCTTC. Its translation: CASSTDRAGYTF. The chain links TRBV28 to TRBJ1-2; 7 nucleotides agree with TRBD1. Losses at the gene ends were 5 bases for V and 7 bases for J; bases not matched to a gene: 4. This CDR3 comprises 12 residues. Per germline, CDR1 MDHEN and CDR2 SYDVKM.

The rearrangement links TRBV28 to TRBJ2-1; TRBD2 agrees at 11 bases. Germline trimming cut 9 bases from V and 4 bases from J; bases unmatched to any gene: 8. From germline, CDR1 is MDHEN and CDR2 SYDVKM. CDR3 size: 15 residues. The CDR3 DNA reads as TGTGCCAGTTTGGTAGCGGGGGGGCAATACAATGAGCAGTTCTTC. It encodes CASLVAGGQYNEQFF.

The rearrangement links TRBV7-2 to TRBJ2-7, with D hard to call. In germline, CDR1 is SGHTA, CDR2 FQGNSA. Trimming removed 0 bases from V and 6 bases from J, with 9 bases in between. The CDR3 is made up of 13 amino acids. The CDR3 is CASSLAVTGEQYF. CDR3 DNA: TGTGCCAGCAGCTTAGCGGTGACGGGCGAGCAGTACTTC.

This clone has only one observation. The chain links TRBV6-5 to TRBJ2-7; a weak D match, TRBD2 (6 bases). This CDR3 spans 14 amino acids. V lost 8 bases, J lost 0 bases, and 14 bases lay in between. Germline V CDR1 and CDR2: MNHEY, SVGAGI. The CDR3: CASVLWDSSYEQYF. CDR3 in DNA: TGTGCCAGCGTTTTGTGGGACTCCTCCTACGAGCAGTACTTC.

The chain recombines TRBV2 with TRBJ2-3, with 11 bases matching TRBD2. The CDR3 consists of 15 residues. The V gene's germline CDR1 is SNHLY and CDR2 FYNNEI. V was clipped by 7 bases and J by 5 bases; unmatched bases: 8. CDR3 sequence reads: CASNSLAGGGDTQYF. Here the CDR3 DNA reads TGTGCCAGCAATTCTCTAGCGGGGGGAGGAGATACGCAGTATTTT. The full variable domain, in which reference TRBV2 and TRBJ2-3 provide the parts outside the CDR3, is EPEVTQTPSHQVTQMGQEVILRCVPISNHLYFYWYRQILGQKVEFLVSFYNNEISEKSEIFDDQFSVERPDGSNFTLKIRSTKLEDSAMYFCASNSLAGGGDTQYFGPGTRLTVL.

The genes are TRBV28 and TRBJ1-2, with TRBD1 matching 8 bases. CDR1 is MDHEN, CDR2 SYDVKM, per germline. The junction had 5 bases not matched to a gene; V was cut back by 7 bases and J by 7 bases. The CDR3 extends over 12 amino acids. The CDR3 sequence is CASKDRVSGYTF. Written as DNA, the CDR3 is TGTGCCAGCAAGGACAGGGTCAGTGGCTACACCTTC.

This chain connects TRBV7-9 to TRBJ1-1, with D perhaps TRBD1 (5 bases). Trimming left V 6 bases short and J 2 bases short, with 13 bases between. The CDR3 totals 14 residues. Per the germline V gene, CDR1 is SEHNR and CDR2 is FQNEAQ (reference sequence). The CDR3 sequence: CASSPGGENTEAFF. The DNA of the CDR3 is TGTGCCAGCAGTCCGGGGGGAGAAAACACTGAAGCTTTCTTT.

The chain couples TRBV10-3 to TRBJ1-5; 7 bases match TRBD1. V lost 2 bases, J lost 11 bases, and 6 bases stayed unmatched. Per the germline V gene, CDR1 is ENHRY and CDR2 is SYGVKD. The CDR3 length is 13 residues. The CDR3 is CAISEGQVGAQHF. The DNA for the CDR3 is TGTGCCATCAGTGAGGGACAGGTCGGTGCCCAGCATTTT.

This chain links TRBV7-3 with TRBJ2-5; 9 bases agree with TRBD1. V was clipped by 5 bases and J by 4 bases; unmatched bases: 11. The germline CDR1 and CDR2 sequences are SGHTA and FQGTGA. The CDR3 is 16 residues long. The CDR3 region is CASSPGRDRVSETQYF. The DNA of the CDR3 is TGTGCCAGCAGCCCAGGGAGGGACAGGGTGTCAGAGACCCAGTACTTC.

The chain carries TRBV20-1 and TRBJ2-1, with 10 bases identical to TRBD2. The CDR3 runs to 15 residues. Germline CDR1 and CDR2: DFQATT and SNEGSKA (reference sequence). The V and J ends lost 3 bases and 4 bases, in that order; junction bases with no gene match: 6. This CDR3 is CSASPVAGGYNEQFF. For the CDR3, the DNA is TGCAGTGCTAGTCCGGTAGCGGGGGGTTACAATGAGCAGTTCTTC.

This clone was counted between two and nine times. The V and J genes are TRBV7-6 and TRBJ2-7, with D unresolved. The CDR3 consists of 15 residues. The germline CDR1 and CDR2 sequences are SGHVS and FNYEAQ. Trimming took 0 bases from V and 3 from J, leaving 12 bases between them. CDR3 sequence (DNA): TGTGCCAGCAGCTTAGCGGAAACAGTTAGCTACGAGCAGTACTTC. It codes for CASSLAETVSYEQYF.

This clone occurred once. The J gene is TRBJ2-3, the V gene TRBV18; a weak D match, TRBD1 (5 bases). The CDR3 spans 15 residues. The V and J ends lost 3 bases and 6 bases respectively, with 16 bases between them. CDR1 is KGHSH and CDR2 is LQKENI in the germline V gene. CDR3 DNA sequence: TGTGCCAGCTCACCCGGCACGGACCCAGGGGATACGCAGTATTTT. Protein product: CASSPGTDPGDTQYF.

The V and J genes are TRBV27 and TRBJ1-2, with 10 bases identical to TRBD1. J lost 3 bases, V lost 1 base, and 2 bases had no gene match. The CDR3 length is 15 residues. Germline values: CDR1 MNHEY, CDR2 SMNVEV (reference sequence). CDR3 region: CASSLFGTGDYGYTF. The CDR3 bases are TGTGCCAGCAGTTTATTTGGGACAGGGGACTATGGCTACACCTTC.

The sample holds one count of this clone. The V and J genes are TRBV9 and TRBJ2-3, with 7 bases identical to TRBD2. The ends lost 0 bases at V and 4 bases at J; junction bases unmatched: 5. Per germline, CDR1 SGDLS and CDR2 YYNGEE. The length of the CDR3 is 15 residues. CDR3 loop: CASSVVPGGADTQYF. For the CDR3, the DNA is TGTGCCAGCAGCGTAGTCCCTGGGGGGGCAGATACGCAGTATTTT.

The chain is built from TRBV12-3 or TRBV12-4 and TRBJ1-4; D remains unclear. The CDR3 is 12 residues long. V was clipped by 5 bases and J by 8 bases, with 9 bases between them. The CDR3 DNA reads TGTGCCAGCAGTGCCGATAGAGAAAAACTGTTTTTT. Protein product: CASSADREKLFF.

The CDR3 loop is CASSSRSYEQYF. The CDR3 DNA reads TGTGCCAGCAGTTCGAGATCCTACGAGCAGTACTTC. This chain connects TRBV6-6 to TRBJ2-7; unclear D gene. Trimming took off 4 bases at V and 1 base at J, with 5 bases between the two ends. CDR3 length: 12 residues. Germline CDR1 and CDR2: MNHNY and SVGAGI (reference sequence).

The chain employs TRBV5-5 and TRBJ2-5, with 8 bases matching TRBD2. Trimming took 4 bases from V and 0 from J; bases not matched to a gene: 8. CDR1 and CDR2 (germline): SGHKS, YYEKEE (reference sequence). The CDR3 has 16 residues. CDR3 protein: CASSGTQRGYQETQYF. CDR3 DNA: TGTGCCAGCAGCGGAACCCAGCGGGGGTACCAAGAGACCCAGTACTTC.

This clone was observed a handful of times. This chain uses TRBV7-8 with TRBJ2-7, with D possibly being TRBD2 (6 bases). The CDR3 consists of 16 residues. The V gene lost 5 bases and the J gene lost 0 bases, with 17 bases spanning the gap. Germline CDR1 and CDR2: SGHVS and FQNEAQ. CDR3 bases: TGTGCCAGCAGCCCGCCGGGACTCCAAGACTCCTACGAGCAGTACTTC. This gives the protein CASSPPGLQDSYEQYF.

The rearrangement links TRBV5-6 to TRBJ2-2, with 8 bases identical to TRBD1. Trimming cost V 2 bases and J 6 bases; bases outside gene matches: 9. Germline CDR1 is SGHDT and CDR2 is YYEEEE. The CDR3 covers 16 residues. CDR3 sequence reads: CASSFGTGSRAGELFF. CDR3 DNA: TGTGCCAGCAGCTTCGGGACAGGATCCCGCGCCGGGGAGCTGTTTTTT. Together with reference TRBV5-6 and TRBJ2-2, the CDR3 gives the full variable domain: DAGVTQSPTHLIKTRGQQVTLRCSPKSGHDTVSWYQQALGQGPQFIFQYYEEEERQRGNFPDRFSGHQFPNYSSELNVNALLLGDSALYLCASSFGTGSRAGELFFGEGSRLTVL.

The rearrangement joins TRBV6-5 to TRBJ1-1; 8 bases are shared with TRBD1. In germline, CDR1 is MNHEY, CDR2 SVGAGI. This CDR3 has 14 amino acids. Germline trimming cut 7 bases from V and 1 base from J; bases unmatched to any gene: 5. In DNA, the CDR3 is TGTGCCAGCATTCTGGACAGGGCGAACACTGAAGCTTTCTTT. Translating it yields CASILDRANTEAFF.

This chain joins TRBV5-1 and TRBJ1-1, with 9 bases lining up with TRBD1. The CDR3 extends over 16 amino acids. Germline V gives CDR1 SGHRS, CDR2 YFSETQ. V dropped 4 bases and J dropped 4; count of bases not matched to a gene: 11. CDR3 coding DNA: TGCGCCAGCAGCCCGTACCGGGACAGGGAGACCACTGAAGCTTTCTTT. Protein sequence: CASSPYRDRETTEAFF. Based on the CDR3 plus reference TRBV5-1 and TRBJ1-1, the full variable domain is KAGVTQTPRYLIKTRGQQVTLSCSPISGHRSVSWYQQTPGQGLQFLFEYFSETQRNKGNFPGRFSGRQFSNSRSEMNVSTLELGDSALYLCASSPYRDRETTEAFFGQGTRLTVV.

This clone has just one count. The gene calls are TRBV7-3 and TRBJ1-2, with TRBD1 matching over 11 bases. The CDR3 spans 18 residues. Germline assignment: CDR1 SGHTA and CDR2 FQGTGA. The V and J ends lost 0 bases and 2 bases, in that order; junction bases with no gene match: 8. The CDR3: CASSLTGTGGSRNYGYTF. In DNA, the CDR3 is TGTGCCAGCAGCTTAACTGGGACAGGGGGTTCTCGGAACTATGGCTACACCTTC.

In its sample, this clone was seen a few times. This chain links TRBV3-1 (or the pseudogene TRBV3-2) with TRBJ1-5; 9 bases agree with TRBD1. V lost 4 bases to trimming and J lost 11 bases; unmatched junction nucleotides: 9. Germline V gives CDR1 LGHDT, CDR2 YNNKEL (reference sequence). CDR3 length equals 14 residues. As DNA, the CDR3 is TGTGCCAGCAGCCTTGGACAGGGGTTCACTTCCCAGCATTTT. Translation: CASSLGQGFTSQHF.

This clone was seen only a few times. This rearrangement joins TRBV28 to TRBJ1-2; a possible D gene is TRBD1 (5 bases). There are 12 residues in the CDR3. The V gene's germline CDR1 is MDHEN and CDR2 SYDVKM. V gave up 7 bases and J gave up 4 bases, with 10 bases separating them. In nucleotides, the CDR3 is TGTGCCAGCAAGCGCAGGGCCTATGGCTACACCTTC. This gives the protein CASKRRAYGYTF.